The 5 T cell receptor beta chains listed next were all sequenced from one sample in a study of control samples from healthy donors and cancer patients. Method: immunoSEQ multiplex PCR; TCRdb's copy keeps in-frame clones and lacks some. The sample holds more than 25,000 clones, approximately 94% seen once. Material for sequencing was blood. These receptors were collected from a man in his 60s in good health.

The V and J genes are TRBV28 and TRBJ2-2; TRBD1 matches 12 bases. The V gene end was trimmed by 3 bases and the J gene end by 6 bases; junction bases not matched to a gene: 5. This CDR3 has 16 residues. CDR1 and CDR2 (germline): MDHEN, SYDVKM. The CDR3 DNA follows: TGTGCCAGCAGTTTCTCGGGACAGGGGGCCCCCGGGGAGCTGTTTTTT. This gives the protein CASSFSGQGAPGELFF.

This clone was picked up one time. This chain joins TRBV27 and TRBJ2-5; D remains ambiguous. This CDR3 contains 13 residues. The V and J ends lost 6 bases and 1 base respectively, with 9 bases between them. Germline V gene data show CDR1 as MNHEY and CDR2 as SMNVEV (reference sequence). The CDR3 here is CASRPNLQETQYF. The CDR3 nucleotides read TGTGCCAGCAGACCAAACCTCCAAGAGACCCAGTACTTC.

The V gene is TRBV9, the J gene TRBJ1-1; D is uncertain. Germline V gives CDR1 SGDLS, CDR2 YYNGEE. Trimming cost V 0 bases and J 2 bases, with 11 bases left between them. CDR3 size: 15 residues. CDR3 in DNA: TGTGCCAGCAGCGTAGACATCGGCCTTAACACTGAAGCTTTCTTT. This translates into CASSVDIGLNTEAFF.

The rearrangement links TRBV7-8 to TRBJ1-5; TRBD1 matches at 8 bases. Germline V gene data show CDR1 as SGHVS and CDR2 as FQNEAQ. This CDR3 region has 17 residues. V gave up 5 bases and J gave up 6 bases; unmatched junction bases: 15. The CDR3 reads CASSPRQGITSFQPQHF. CDR3 nucleotides: TGTGCCAGCAGCCCACGACAGGGGATAACGTCGTTTCAGCCCCAGCATTTT.

This clone appeared a single time. This chain uses TRBV7-2 with TRBJ2-7; D is uncertain. Trimming cost V 3 bases and J 6 bases, with 9 bases left between them. CDR3 size: 12 residues. Looked up from germline, CDR1 is SGHTA and CDR2 is FQGNSA. CDR3 sequence (DNA): TGTGCCAGCAGCTTTTCGCAGGTCGAGCAGTACTTC. Its protein is CASSFSQVEQYF.